Listed here is a single T cell receptor (beta chain). These data belong to a study of early T cells in non-severe SARS-CoV-2 infection. The library protocol tagged individual cDNA molecules with unique molecular identifiers. TCRdb fed the 5' RACE reads into MiXCR, producing one record per CDR3 protein. The table includes 66,000 or so distinct CDR3 sequences, approximately 13% detected once. The CDR3 spans 14 residues. Between the trimmed V and J ends, which lost 4 bases and 0 bases, there was a span of 9 bases. The germline V gene encodes CDR1 SGHKS and CDR2 YYEKEE (reference sequence). This receptor was taken from an adult who was a healthcare worker with PCR-confirmed SARS-CoV-2 infection or an uninfected control (not recorded which). The chain links TRBV5-5 to TRBJ2-3; D call uncertain. Source material: whole blood. DNA for the CDR3: TGTGCCAGCAGCGCGACGACTAGCACAGATACGCAGTATTTT. Amino acid sequence: CASSATTSTDTQYF. Supplemented by reference TRBV5-5 and TRBJ2-3, the full variable domain reads DAGVTQSPTHLIKTRGQQVTLRCSPISGHKSVSWYQQVLGQGPQFIFQYYEKEERGRGNFPDRFSARQFPNYSSELNVNALLLGDSALYLCASSATTSTDTQYFGPGTRLTVL.